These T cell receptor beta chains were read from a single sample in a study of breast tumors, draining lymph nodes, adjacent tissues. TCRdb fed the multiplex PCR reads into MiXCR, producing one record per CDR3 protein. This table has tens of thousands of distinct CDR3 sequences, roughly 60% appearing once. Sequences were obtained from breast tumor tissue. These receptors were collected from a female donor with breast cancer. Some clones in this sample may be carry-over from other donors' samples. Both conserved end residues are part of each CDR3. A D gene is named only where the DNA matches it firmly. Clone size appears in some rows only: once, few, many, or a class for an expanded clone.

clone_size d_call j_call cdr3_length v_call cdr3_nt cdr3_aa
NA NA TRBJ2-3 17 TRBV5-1 TGCGCCAGCAGCTACCAGTTCGAGAGGGCTAGCACAGGTACGCAGTATTTT CASSYQFERASTGTQYF
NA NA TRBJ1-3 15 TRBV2 TGTGCCAGCAGTGAAGCCACCGCCACTGGAAACACCATATATTTT CASSEATATGNTIYF
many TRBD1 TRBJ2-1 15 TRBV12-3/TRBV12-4 TGTGCCAGCAGTTTATGGGACAGGGTCTACAATGAGCAGTTCTTC CASSLWDRVYNEQFF
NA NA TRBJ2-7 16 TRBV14 TGTGCCAGCAGCCAAGTGGAGTCTAAGGGCTCCTACGAGCAGTACTTC CASSQVESKGSYEQYF
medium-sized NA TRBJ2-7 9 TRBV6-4 TGTGCCAGCATGCAGGAGCAGTACTTC CASMQEQYF
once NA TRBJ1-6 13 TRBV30 TGTGCCTGGAGTGTATCGGGGGACTCACCCCTCCACTTT CAWSVSGDSPLHF
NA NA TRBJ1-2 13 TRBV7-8 TGTGCCAGCAGCTCCGGGCCACCGGCCTTCTACACCTTC CASSSGPPAFYTF
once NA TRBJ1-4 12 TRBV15 TGTGCCACCAGCCACAGGGAAGAAAAACTGTTTTTT CATSHREEKLFF
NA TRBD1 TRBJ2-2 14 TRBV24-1 TGTGCCACCAGTGAACCAGGGGGCTTCGGGGAGCTGTTTTTT CATSEPGGFGELFF
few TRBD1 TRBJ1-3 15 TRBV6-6 TGTGCCAGCAGGGGGGGACAGGGGGGACAAAACACCATATATTTT CASRGGQGGQNTIYF
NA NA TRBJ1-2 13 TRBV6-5 TGTGCCAGCAGCCCCGGCGAGAGTTATGGCTACACCTTC CASSPGESYGYTF
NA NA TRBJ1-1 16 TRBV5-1 TGCGCCAGCAGCCCAAACACGGGTGGGGGTGGAACTGAAGCTTTCTTT CASSPNTGGGGTEAFF
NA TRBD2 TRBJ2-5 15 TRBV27 TGTGCCAGCAGTTTCGGGGGGACCTACACCGGGACCCAGTACTTC CASSFGGTYTGTQYF
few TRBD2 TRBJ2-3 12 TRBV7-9 TGTGCCAGCAGCCCACTAGCGGATACGCAGTATTTT CASSPLADTQYF
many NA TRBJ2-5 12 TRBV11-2 TGTGCCAGCAGCTTGGGGAAAGAGACCCAGTACTTC CASSLGKETQYF
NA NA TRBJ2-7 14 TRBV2 TGTGCCAGCAGCCACGAGGTGGGCTTGGACGAGCAGTACTTC CASSHEVGLDEQYF
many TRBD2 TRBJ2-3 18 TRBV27 TGTGCCAGCAGTTTATCCCCTTGGACTAGCGGCTTCACAGATACGCAGTATTTT CASSLSPWTSGFTDTQYF
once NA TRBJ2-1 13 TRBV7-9 TGTGCCAGCAGCCAGGACAACTACAATGAGCAGTTCTTC CASSQDNYNEQFF
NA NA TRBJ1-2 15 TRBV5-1 TGCGCCAGCAGCTTGGTACAGGCCCCTAACTATGGCTACACCTTC CASSLVQAPNYGYTF
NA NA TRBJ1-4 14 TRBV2 TGTGCCAGCAGTGAGGGATTTCTGGGTATAAAACTGTTTTTT CASSEGFLGIKLFF
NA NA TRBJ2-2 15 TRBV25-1 TGTGCCAGCAGTGAGGCTCGGCCTAACACCGGGGAGCTGTTTTTT CASSEARPNTGELFF
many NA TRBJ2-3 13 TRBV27 TGTGCCAGCAGTTTAACTAGCTCGGATACGCAGTATTTT CASSLTSSDTQYF
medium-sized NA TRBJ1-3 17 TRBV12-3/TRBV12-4 TGTGCCAGCAGTTATCTTGGACGGATCAACTCTGGAAACACCATATATTTT CASSYLGRINSGNTIYF
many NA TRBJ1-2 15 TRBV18 TGTGCCAGCTCACCAGGGGGGGGCGAGAACTATGGCTACACCTTC CASSPGGGENYGYTF
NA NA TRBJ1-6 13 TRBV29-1 TGCAGCGTTGCGGGGGGGCCTAATTCACCCCTCCACTTT CSVAGGPNSPLHF